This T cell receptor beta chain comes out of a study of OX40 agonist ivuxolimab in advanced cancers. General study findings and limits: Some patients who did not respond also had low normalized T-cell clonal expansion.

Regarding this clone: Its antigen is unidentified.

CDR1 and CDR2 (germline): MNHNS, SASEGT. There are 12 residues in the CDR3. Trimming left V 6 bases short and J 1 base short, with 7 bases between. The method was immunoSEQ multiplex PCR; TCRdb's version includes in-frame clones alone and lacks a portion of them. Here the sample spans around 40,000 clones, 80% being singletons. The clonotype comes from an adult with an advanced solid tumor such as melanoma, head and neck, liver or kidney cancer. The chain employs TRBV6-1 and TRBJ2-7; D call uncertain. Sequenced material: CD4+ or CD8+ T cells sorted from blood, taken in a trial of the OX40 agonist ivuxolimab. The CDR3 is CASSPRSYEQYF. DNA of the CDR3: TGTGCCAGCAGCCCTCGATCCTACGAGCAGTACTTC.